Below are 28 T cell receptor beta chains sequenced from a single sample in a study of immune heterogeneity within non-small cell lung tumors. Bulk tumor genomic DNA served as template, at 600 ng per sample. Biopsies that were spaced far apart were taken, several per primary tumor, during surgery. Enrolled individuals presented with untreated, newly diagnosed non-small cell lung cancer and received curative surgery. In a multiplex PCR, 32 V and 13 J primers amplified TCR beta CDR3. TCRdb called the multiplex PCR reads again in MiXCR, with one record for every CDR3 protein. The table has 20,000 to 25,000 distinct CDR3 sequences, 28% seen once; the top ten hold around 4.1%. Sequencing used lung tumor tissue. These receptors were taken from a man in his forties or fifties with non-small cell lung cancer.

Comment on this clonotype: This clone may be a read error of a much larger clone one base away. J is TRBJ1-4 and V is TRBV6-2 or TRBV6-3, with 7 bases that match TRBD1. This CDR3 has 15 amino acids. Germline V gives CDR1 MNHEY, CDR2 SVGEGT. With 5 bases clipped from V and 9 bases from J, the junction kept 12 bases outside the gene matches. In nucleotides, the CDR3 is TGTGCCAGCAGTAAGGGAGGTCAGGGGGGGCAAAAACTGTTTTTT. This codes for CASSKGGQGGQKLFF.

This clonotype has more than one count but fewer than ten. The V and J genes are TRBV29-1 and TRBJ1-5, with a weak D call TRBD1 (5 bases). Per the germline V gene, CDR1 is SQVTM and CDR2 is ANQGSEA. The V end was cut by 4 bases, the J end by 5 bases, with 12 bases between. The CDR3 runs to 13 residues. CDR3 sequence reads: CSVAEGWYQPQHF. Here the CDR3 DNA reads TGCAGCGTTGCTGAGGGGTGGTATCAGCCCCAGCATTTT.

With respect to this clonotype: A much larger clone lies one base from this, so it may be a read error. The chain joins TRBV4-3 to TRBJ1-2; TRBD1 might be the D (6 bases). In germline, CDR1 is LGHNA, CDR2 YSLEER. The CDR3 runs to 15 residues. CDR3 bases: TGCGCCAGCAGCCAAGGCGAGGGGGTGGACTATTGCTACACCTTC. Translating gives CASSQGEGVDYCYTF.

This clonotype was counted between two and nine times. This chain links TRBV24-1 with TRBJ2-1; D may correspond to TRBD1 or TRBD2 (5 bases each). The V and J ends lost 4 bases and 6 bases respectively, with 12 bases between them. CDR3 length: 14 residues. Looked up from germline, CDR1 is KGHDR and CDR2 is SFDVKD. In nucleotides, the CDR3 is TGTGCCACCAGTGAACCGGGACCTCTCAATGAGCAGTTCTTC. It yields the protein CATSEPGPLNEQFF.

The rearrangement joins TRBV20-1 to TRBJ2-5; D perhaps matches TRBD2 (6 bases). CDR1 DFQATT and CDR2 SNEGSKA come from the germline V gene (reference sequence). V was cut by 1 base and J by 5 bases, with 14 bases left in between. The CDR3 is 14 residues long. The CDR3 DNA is TGCAGTGCTAGAGTGGCCGGGAGTGGGGAGACCCAGTACTTC. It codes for CSARVAGSGETQYF.

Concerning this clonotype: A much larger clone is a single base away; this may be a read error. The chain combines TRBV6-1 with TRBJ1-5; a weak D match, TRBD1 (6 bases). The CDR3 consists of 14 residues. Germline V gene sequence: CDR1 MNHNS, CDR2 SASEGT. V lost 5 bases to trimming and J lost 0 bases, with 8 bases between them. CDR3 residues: CASSRRGSNQPQHF. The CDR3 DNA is TGTGCCAGCAGTCGCAGGGGTAGCAATCAGCCCCAGCATTTT.

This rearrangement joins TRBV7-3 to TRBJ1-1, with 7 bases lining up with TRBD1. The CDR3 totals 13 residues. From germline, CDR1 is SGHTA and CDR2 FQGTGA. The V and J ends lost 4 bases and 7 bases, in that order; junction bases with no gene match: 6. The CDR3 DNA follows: TGTGCCAGCAGCTGGGACAGCGATCATGAAGCTTTCTTT. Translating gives CASSWDSDHEAFF. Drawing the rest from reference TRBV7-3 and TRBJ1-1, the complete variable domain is GAGVSQTPSNKVTEKGKYVELRCDPISGHTALYWYRQSLGQGPEFLIYFQGTGAADDSGLPNDRFFAVRPEGSVSTLKIQRTERGDSAVYLCASSWDSDHEAFFGQGTRLTVV.

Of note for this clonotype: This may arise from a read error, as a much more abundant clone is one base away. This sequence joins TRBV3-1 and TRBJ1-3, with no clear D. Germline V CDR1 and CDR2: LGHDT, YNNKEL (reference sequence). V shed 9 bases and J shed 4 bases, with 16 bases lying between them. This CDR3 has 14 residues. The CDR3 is CARSRKGGGNTIYF. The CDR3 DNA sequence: TGTGCCAGAAGTCGCAAGGGAGGGGGAAACACCATATATTTT.

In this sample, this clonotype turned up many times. The CDR3 sequence: CASNDRGGSSEQYF. CDR3 sequence (DNA): TGTGCCAGCAATGATAGGGGGGGGAGTTCCGAGCAGTACTTC. The chain joins TRBV6-2 or TRBV6-3 to TRBJ2-7; D may be TRBD2 (7 bases). Deletions cut 7 bases from V and 6 bases from J, with 19 bases between. CDR1 is MNHEY, CDR2 SVGEGT, per germline. CDR3 length: 14 amino acids.

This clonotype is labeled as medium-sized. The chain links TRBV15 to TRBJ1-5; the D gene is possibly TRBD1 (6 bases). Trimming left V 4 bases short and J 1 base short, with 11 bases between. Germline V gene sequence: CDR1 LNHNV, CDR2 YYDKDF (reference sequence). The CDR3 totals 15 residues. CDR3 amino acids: CATSTGTLSNQPQHF. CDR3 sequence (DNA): TGTGCCACCAGCACCGGGACACTGAGCAATCAGCCCCAGCATTTT. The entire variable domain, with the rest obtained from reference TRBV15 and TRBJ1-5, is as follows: DAMVIQNPRYQVTQFGKPVTLSCSQTLNHNVMYWYQQKSSQAPKLLFHYYDKDFNNEADTPDNFQSRRPNTSFCFLDIRSPGLGDTAMYLCATSTGTLSNQPQHFGDGTRLSIL.

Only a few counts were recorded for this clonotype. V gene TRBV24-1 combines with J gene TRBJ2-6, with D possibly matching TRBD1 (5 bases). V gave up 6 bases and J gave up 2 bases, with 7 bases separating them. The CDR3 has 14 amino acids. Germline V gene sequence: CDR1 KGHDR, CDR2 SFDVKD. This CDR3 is CATSPRAGANVLTF. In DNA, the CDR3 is TGTGCCACCAGTCCCAGGGCTGGGGCCAACGTCCTGACTTTC.

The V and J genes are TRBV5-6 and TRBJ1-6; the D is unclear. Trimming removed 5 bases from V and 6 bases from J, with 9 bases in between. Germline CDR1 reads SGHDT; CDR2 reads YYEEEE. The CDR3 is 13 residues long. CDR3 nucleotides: TGTGCCAGCAGTCAAACTCGTAATTCACCCCTCCACTTT. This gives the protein CASSQTRNSPLHF.

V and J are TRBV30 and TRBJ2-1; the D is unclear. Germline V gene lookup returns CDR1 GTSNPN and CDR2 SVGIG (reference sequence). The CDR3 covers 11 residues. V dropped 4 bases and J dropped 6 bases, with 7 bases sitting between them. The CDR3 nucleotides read TGTGCCTGGACCGAGATCAATGAGCAGTTCTTC. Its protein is CAWTEINEQFF.

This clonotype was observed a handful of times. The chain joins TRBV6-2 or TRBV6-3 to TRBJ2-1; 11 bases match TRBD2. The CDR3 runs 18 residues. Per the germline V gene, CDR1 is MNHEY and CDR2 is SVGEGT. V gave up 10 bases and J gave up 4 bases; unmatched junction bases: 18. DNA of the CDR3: TGTGCCACCACACCAACAAAGGGCCTAGCGGGAGGATACAATGAGCAGTTCTTC. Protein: CATTPTKGLAGGYNEQFF.

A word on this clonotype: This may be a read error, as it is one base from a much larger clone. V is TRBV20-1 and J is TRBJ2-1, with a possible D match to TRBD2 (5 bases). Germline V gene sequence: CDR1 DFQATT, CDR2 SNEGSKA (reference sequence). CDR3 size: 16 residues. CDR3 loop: CSARDQELGGRNVQFF. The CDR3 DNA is TGCAGTGCTAGAGATCAGGAACTAGGCGGCCGTAATGTGCAGTTCTTC.

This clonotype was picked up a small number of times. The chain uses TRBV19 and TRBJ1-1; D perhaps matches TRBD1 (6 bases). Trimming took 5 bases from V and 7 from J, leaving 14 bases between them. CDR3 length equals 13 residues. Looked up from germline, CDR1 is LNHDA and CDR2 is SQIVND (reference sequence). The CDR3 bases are TGTGCCAGTAGTGTCCAGGGGCTTTATGAAGCTTTCTTT. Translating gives CASSVQGLYEAFF.

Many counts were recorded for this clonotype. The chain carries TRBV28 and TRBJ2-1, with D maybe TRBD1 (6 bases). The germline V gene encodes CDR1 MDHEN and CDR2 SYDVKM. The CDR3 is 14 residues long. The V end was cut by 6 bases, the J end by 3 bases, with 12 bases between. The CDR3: CASSPGQSYNEQFF. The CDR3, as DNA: TGTGCCAGCAGCCCCGGACAGAGCTACAATGAGCAGTTCTTC.

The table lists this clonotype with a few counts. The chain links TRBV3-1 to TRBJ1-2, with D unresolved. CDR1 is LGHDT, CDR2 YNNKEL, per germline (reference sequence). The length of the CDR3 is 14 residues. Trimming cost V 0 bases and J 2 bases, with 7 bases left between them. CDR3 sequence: CASSQDWGNYGYTF. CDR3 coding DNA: TGTGCCAGCAGCCAAGATTGGGGAAACTATGGCTACACCTTC.

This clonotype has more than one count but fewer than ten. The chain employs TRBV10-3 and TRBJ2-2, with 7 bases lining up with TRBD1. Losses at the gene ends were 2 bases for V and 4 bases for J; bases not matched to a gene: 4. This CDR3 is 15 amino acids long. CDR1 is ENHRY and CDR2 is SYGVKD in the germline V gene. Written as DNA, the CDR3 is TGTGCCATCAGTGAGGGCAGGGGGAGCACCGGGGAGCTGTTTTTT. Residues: CAISEGRGSTGELFF.

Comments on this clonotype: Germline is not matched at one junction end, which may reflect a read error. The CDR3 is CASAPLVSYNEQFF. The DNA for the CDR3 is TGTGCCAGCGCCCCCCTAGTCTCATACAATGAGCAGTTCTTT. The rearrangement links TRBV12-3 or TRBV12-4 to TRBJ2-1; no clear D gene. This CDR3 region has 14 residues.

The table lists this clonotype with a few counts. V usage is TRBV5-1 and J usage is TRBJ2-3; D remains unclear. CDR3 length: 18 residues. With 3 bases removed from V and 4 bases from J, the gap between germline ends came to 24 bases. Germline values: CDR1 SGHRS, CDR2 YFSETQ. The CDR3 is CASSYRLGTPTLPDTQYF. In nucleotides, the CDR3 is TGCGCCAGCAGCTATCGATTAGGTACTCCTACCCTCCCAGATACGCAGTATTTT.

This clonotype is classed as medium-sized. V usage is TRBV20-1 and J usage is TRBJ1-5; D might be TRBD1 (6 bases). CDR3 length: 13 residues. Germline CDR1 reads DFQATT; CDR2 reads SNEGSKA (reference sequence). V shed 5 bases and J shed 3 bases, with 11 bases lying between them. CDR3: CSAPQGVNQPQHF. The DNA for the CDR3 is TGCAGTGCTCCACAGGGAGTCAATCAGCCCCAGCATTTT.

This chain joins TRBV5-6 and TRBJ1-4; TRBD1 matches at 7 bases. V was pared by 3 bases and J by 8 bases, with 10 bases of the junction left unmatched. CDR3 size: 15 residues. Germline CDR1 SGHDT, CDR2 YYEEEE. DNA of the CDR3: TGTGCCAGCAGCTCCCGAGGGGGCGGCGTCGAAAAACTGTTTTTT. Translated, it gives CASSSRGGGVEKLFF.

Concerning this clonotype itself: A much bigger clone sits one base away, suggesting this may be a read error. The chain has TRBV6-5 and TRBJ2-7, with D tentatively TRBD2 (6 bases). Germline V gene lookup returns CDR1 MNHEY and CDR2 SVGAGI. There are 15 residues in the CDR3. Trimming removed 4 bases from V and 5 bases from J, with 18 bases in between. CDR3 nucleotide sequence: TGTGCCAGCAGTTTCCGGACTAACGGGAGTGACGAGCAGTACTTC. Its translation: CASSFRTNGSDEQYF.

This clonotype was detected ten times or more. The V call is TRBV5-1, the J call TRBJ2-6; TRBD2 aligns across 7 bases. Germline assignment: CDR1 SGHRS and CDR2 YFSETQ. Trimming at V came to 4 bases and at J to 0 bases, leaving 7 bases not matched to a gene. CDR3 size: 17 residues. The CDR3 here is CASSQGLGSSGANVLTF. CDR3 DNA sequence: TGCGCCAGCAGCCAAGGACTAGGCTCCTCTGGGGCCAACGTCCTGACTTTC.

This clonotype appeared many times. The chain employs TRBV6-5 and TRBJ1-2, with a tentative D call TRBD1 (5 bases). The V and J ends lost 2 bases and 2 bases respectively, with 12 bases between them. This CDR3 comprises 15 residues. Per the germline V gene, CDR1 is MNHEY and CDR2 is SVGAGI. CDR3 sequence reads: CASSYHGQGNYGYTF. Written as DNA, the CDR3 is TGTGCCAGCAGTTACCATGGGCAGGGAAACTATGGCTACACCTTC.

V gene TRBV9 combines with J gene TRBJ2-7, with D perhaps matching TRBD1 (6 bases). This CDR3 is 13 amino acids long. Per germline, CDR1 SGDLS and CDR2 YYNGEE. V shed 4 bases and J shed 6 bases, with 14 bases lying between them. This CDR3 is CASSTSGGCEQYF. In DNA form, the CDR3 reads TGTGCCAGCAGCACTTCTGGGGGCTGCGAGCAGTACTTC.

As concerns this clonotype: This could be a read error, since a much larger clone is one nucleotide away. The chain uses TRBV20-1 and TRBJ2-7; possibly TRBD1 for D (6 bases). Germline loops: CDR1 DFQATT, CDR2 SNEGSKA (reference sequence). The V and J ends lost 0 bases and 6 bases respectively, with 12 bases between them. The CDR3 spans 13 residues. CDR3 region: CSAREYPGVEQYF. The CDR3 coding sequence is TGCAGTGCTAGAGAGTACCCAGGGGTCGAGCAGTACTTC.